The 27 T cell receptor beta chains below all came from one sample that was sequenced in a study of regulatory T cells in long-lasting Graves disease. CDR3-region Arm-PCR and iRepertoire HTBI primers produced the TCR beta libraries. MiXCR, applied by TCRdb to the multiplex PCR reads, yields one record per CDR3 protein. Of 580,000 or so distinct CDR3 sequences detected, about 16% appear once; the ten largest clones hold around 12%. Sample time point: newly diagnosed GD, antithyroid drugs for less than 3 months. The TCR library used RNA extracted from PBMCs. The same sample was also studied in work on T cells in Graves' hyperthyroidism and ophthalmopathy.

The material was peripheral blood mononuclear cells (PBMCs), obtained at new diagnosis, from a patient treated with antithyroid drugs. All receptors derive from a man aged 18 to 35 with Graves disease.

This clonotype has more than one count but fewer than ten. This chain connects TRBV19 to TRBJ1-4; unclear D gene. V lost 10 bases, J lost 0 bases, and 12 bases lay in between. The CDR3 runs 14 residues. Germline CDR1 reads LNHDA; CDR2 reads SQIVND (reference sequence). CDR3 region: CATRDGATNEKLFF. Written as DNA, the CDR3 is TGTGCCACCCGGGATGGTGCAACTAATGAAAAACTGTTTTTT.

The CDR3: CASSIAGGTEAFF. The CDR3, as DNA: TGTGCCAGTAGTATAGCAGGGGGCACTGAAGCTTTCTTT. The genes are TRBV19 and TRBJ1-1; 7 positions match TRBD1. Trimming at V came to 1 base and at J to 4 bases, leaving 0 bases not matched to a gene. The CDR3 extends over 13 amino acids. The V gene's germline CDR1 is LNHDA and CDR2 SQIVND (reference sequence).

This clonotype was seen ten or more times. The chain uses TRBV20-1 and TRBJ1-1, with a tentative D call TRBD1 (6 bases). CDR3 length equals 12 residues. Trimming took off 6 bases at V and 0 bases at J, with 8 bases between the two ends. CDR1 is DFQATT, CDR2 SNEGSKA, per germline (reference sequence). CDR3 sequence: CSAGGMNTEAFF. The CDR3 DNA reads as TGCAGTGCAGGGGGAATGAACACTGAAGCTTTCTTT.

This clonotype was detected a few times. The CDR3 protein is CASSLHLSRTGTEAFF. The CDR3 nucleotides read TGTGCCAGTTCGCTTCATCTCTCGAGAACGGGCACTGAAGCTTTCTTT. This chain links TRBV7-9 with TRBJ1-1; D unresolved. Trimming cost V 9 bases and J 4 bases, with 24 bases left between them. Germline V CDR1 and CDR2: SEHNR, FQNEAQ (reference sequence). The CDR3 runs 16 residues.

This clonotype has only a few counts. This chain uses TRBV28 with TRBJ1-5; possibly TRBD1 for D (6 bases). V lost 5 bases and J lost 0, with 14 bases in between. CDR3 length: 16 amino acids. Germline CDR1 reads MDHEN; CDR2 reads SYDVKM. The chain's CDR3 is CASSPGGRDSNQPQHF. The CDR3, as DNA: TGTGCCAGCAGTCCGGGGGGCAGGGATAGCAATCAGCCCCAGCATTTT.

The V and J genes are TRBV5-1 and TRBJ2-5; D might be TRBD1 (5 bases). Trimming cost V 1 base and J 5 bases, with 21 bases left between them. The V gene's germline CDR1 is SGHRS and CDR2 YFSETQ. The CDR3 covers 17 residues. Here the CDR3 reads CASSLREARDLLETQYF. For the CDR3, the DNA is TGCGCCAGCAGCTTGAGAGAGGCCAGGGATTTGTTGGAGACCCAGTACTTC.

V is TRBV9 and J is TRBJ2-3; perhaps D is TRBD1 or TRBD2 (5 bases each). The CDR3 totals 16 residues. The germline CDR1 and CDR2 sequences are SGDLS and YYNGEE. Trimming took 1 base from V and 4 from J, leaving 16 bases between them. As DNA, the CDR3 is TGTGCCAGCAGCGTAAGAGGGGACCAAGCCCCAGATACGCAGTATTTT. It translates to CASSVRGDQAPDTQYF.

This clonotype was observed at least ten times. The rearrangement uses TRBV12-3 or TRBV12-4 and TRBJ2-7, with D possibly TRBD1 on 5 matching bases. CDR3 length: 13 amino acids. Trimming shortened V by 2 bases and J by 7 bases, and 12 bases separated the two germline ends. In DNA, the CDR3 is TGTGCCAGCAGTTTATGGCAGGGCGAAGAGCAGTACTTC. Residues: CASSLWQGEEQYF.

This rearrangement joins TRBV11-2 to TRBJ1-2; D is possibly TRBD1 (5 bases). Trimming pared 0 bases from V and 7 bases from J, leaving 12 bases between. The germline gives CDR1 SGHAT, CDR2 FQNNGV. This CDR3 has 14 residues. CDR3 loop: CASSLDTGLRGYTF. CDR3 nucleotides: TGTGCCAGCAGCTTAGACACAGGTTTACGTGGCTACACCTTC. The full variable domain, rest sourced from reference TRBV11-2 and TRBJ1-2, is EAGVAQSPRYKIIEKRQSVAFWCNPISGHATLYWYQQILGQGPKLLIQFQNNGVVDDSQLPKDRFSAERLKGVDSTLKIQPAKLEDSAVYLCASSLDTGLRGYTFGSGTRLTVV.

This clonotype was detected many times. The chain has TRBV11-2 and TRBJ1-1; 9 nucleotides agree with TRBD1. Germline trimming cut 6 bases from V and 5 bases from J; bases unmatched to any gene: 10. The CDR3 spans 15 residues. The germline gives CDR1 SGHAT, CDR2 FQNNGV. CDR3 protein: CASRSQDRGRTEAFF. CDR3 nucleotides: TGTGCCAGCAGGTCGCAGGACAGGGGCCGGACTGAAGCTTTCTTT.

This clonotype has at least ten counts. The CDR3 reads CASSLLGGSYYEQYF. The CDR3 coding sequence is TGTGCCAGCAGCTTACTTGGCGGGAGTTACTACGAGCAGTACTTC. The chain employs TRBV7-8 and TRBJ2-7, with TRBD2 matching 7 bases. The CDR3 runs 15 residues. After removal of 2 bases from V and 3 bases from J, the junction contained 7 bases not matched to a gene. Germline-derived CDR1 and CDR2 are SGHVS and FQNEAQ.

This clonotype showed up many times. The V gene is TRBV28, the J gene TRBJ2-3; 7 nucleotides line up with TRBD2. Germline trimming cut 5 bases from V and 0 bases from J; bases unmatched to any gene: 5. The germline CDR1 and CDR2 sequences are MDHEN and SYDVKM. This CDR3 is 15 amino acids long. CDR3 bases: TGTGCCAGCAGTATACCTAGCGGCAGCACAGATACGCAGTATTTT. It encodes CASSIPSGSTDTQYF.

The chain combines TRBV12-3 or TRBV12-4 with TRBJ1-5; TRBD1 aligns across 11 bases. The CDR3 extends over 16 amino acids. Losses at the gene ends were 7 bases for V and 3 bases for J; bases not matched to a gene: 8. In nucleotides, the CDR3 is TGTGCCAGCAACCTGGACAGGGGGCCATACAATCAGCCCCAGCATTTT. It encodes CASNLDRGPYNQPQHF.

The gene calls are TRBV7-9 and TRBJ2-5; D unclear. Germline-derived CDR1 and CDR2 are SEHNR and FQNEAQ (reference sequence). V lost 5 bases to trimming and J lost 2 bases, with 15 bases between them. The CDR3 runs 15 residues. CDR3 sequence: CASSRPRTGQETQYF. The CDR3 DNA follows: TGTGCCAGCAGCCGGCCGAGGACGGGTCAAGAGACCCAGTACTTC.

CDR3 loop: CASSLGPSDRGAGKLFF. The CDR3 nucleotides read TGCGCCAGCAGCTTGGGCCCTTCGGACAGGGGCGCGGGAAAACTGTTTTTT. The gene calls are TRBV5-1 and TRBJ1-4, with TRBD1 matching over 9 bases. Trimming took 0 bases from V and 10 from J; bases not matched to a gene: 13. The CDR3 runs to 17 residues. From germline, CDR1 is SGHRS and CDR2 YFSETQ. The full variable domain, its missing parts supplied by reference TRBV5-1 and TRBJ1-4, is KAGVTQTPRYLIKTRGQQVTLSCSPISGHRSVSWYQQTPGQGLQFLFEYFSETQRNKGNFPGRFSGRQFSNSRSEMNVSTLELGDSALYLCASSLGPSDRGAGKLFFGSGTQLSVL.

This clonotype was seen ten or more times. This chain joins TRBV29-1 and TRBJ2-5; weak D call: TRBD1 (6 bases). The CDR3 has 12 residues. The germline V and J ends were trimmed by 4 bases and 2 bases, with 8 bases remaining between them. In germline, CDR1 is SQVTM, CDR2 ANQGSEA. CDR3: CSVGGLQETQYF. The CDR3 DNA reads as TGCAGCGTTGGGGGGCTACAAGAGACCCAGTACTTC.

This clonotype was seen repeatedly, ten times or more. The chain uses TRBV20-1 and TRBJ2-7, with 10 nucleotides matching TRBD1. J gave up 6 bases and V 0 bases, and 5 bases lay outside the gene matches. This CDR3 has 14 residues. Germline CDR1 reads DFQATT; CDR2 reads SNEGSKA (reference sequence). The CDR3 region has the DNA TGCAGTGCTAGAGACCGGGACAGGGGACTCGAGCAGTACTTC. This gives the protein CSARDRDRGLEQYF.

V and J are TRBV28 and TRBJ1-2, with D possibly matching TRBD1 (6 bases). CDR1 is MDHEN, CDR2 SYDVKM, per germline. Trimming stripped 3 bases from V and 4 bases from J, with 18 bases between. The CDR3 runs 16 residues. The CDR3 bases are TGTGCCAGCAGTTTTAACGGTCGGGGGGCAAGCTATGGCTACACCTTC. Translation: CASSFNGRGASYGYTF.

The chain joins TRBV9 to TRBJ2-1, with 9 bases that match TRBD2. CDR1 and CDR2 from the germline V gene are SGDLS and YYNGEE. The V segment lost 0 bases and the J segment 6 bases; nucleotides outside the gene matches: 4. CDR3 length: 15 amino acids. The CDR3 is CASSVAPTSGNEQFF. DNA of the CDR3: TGTGCCAGCAGCGTAGCTCCGACTAGCGGCAATGAGCAGTTCTTC.

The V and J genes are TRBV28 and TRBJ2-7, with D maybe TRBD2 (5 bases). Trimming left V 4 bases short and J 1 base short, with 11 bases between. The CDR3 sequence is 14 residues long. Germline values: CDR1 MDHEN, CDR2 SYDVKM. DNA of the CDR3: TGTGCCAGCAGTTACGCTACGGGATCCTACGAGCAGTACTTC. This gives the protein CASSYATGSYEQYF.

The CDR3 coding sequence is TGTGCCAGCAGCGTAGGGGGACTGCCCAATCAGCCCCAGCATTTT. It encodes CASSVGGLPNQPQHF. The chain combines TRBV9 with TRBJ1-5; TRBD1 is a possible D gene (5 bases). The CDR3 loop spans 15 amino acids. Trimming took 0 bases from V and 3 from J, leaving 10 bases between them. In germline, CDR1 is SGDLS, CDR2 YYNGEE.

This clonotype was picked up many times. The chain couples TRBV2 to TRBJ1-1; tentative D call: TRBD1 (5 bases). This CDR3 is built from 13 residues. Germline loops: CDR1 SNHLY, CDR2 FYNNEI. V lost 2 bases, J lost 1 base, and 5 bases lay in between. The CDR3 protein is CASSEQGNTEAFF. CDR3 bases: TGTGCCAGCAGTGAACAGGGGAACACTGAAGCTTTCTTT.

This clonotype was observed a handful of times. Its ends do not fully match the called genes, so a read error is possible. The DNA of the CDR3 is TGTGCCTGGACGCCGGTCTGGCGGGAGCAAGTATTATTT. It encodes CAWTPVWREQVLF. V is TRBV30 and J is TRBJ2-3; 7 nucleotides match TRBD2. This CDR3 contains 13 residues. Germline CDR1 and CDR2: GTSNPN and SVGIG (reference sequence).

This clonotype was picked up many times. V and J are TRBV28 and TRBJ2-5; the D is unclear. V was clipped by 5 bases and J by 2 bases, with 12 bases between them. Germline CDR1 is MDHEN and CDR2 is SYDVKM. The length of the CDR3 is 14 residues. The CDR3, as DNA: TGTGCCAGCAGTAGGAGTCCCCCACAAGAGACCCAGTACTTC. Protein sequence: CASSRSPPQETQYF.

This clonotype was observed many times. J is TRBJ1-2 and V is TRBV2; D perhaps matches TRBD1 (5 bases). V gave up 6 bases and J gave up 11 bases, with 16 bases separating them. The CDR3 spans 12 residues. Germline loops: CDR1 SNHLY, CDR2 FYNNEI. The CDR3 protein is CASSLTGAGYTF. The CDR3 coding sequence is TGTGCCAGCAGCCTCACTGGGGCGGGTTACACCTTC.

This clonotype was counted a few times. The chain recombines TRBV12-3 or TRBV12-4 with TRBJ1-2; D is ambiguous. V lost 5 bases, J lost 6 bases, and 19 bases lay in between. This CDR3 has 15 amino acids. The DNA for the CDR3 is TGTGCCAGCAGTCTATCTCCGACGATCCTGGATGGCTACACCTTC. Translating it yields CASSLSPTILDGYTF.

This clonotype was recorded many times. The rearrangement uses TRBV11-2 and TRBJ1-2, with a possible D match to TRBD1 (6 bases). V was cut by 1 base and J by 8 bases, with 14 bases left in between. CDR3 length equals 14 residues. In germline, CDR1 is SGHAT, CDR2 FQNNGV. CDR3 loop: CASSLVLGAGGYTF. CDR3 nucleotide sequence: TGTGCCAGCAGCTTAGTGCTGGGGGCGGGCGGCTACACCTTC. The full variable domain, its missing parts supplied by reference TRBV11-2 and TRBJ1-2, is EAGVAQSPRYKIIEKRQSVAFWCNPISGHATLYWYQQILGQGPKLLIQFQNNGVVDDSQLPKDRFSAERLKGVDSTLKIQPAKLEDSAVYLCASSLVLGAGGYTFGSGTRLTVV.